The rows below give T cell receptor beta chains drawn from one sample of a study of T cells in Graves' hyperthyroidism and ophthalmopathy. TCRdb re-analysed the multiplex PCR reads in MiXCR, keeping a single row per CDR3 protein. The sample yields hundreds of thousands of distinct CDR3 sequences, around 16% seen once. The sample comprised blood. Source of these receptors: a woman aged 40 to 50 with Graves' ophthalmopathy. Both conserved end residues are part of each CDR3. D genes are given only for firm matches. Clone size appears in some rows only: once, few, many, or a class for an expanded clone.

.	TRBV19	13	TRBJ2-2	.	CASSMLITGELFF	TGTGCCAGTAGTATGCTTATCACCGGGGAGCTGTTTTTT
.	TRBV28	16	TRBJ2-3	TRBD2	CASSEGSGGGPDTQYF	TGTGCCAGCAGTGAGGGTAGCGGGGGCGGCCCAGATACGCAGTATTTT
many	TRBV11-2	13	TRBJ2-3	.	CASSLVNADTQYF	TGTGCCAGCAGCTTAGTTAACGCAGATACGCAGTATTTT
.	TRBV7-3	15	TRBJ2-3	.	CASSLSPGWGDTQYF	TGTGCCAGCAGCTTAAGCCCCGGGTGGGGAGATACGCAGTATTTT
.	TRBV6-1	14	TRBJ2-2	.	CASKEERPTGELFF	TGTGCCAGCAAGGAGGAGAGACCGACCGGGGAGCTGTTTTTT
.	TRBV19	13	TRBJ1-2	.	CATRGGANYGYTF	TGTGCCACCCGCGGGGGGGCCAACTATGGCTACACCTTC
many	TRBV20-1	16	TRBJ2-7	TRBD2	CSARVLEGLAFYEQYF	TGCAGTGCTAGAGTTTTGGAGGGACTAGCGTTCTACGAGCAGTACTTC
many	TRBV2	15	TRBJ2-7	.	CASTLRVSGPYEQYF	TGTGCCAGCACCCTGAGGGTTAGCGGCCCTTACGAGCAGTACTTC
many	TRBV30	14	TRBJ1-3	.	CACTQGSSGNTIYF	TGTGCCTGCACCCAGGGAAGCTCTGGAAACACCATATATTTT
many	TRBV3-1	14	TRBJ1-6	.	CASSQGLSNSPLHF	TGTGCCAGCAGCCAAGGGTTATCGAATTCACCCCTCCACTTT
.	TRBV18	18	TRBJ2-4	.	CASSSTRLQAHLKDIQYF	TGTGCCAGCTCTTCGACCCGGTTACAGGCACACCTCAAAGACATTCAGTACTTC
.	TRBV11-3	15	TRBJ2-3	TRBD1	CASSLGQGFTDTQYF	TGTGCCAGCAGCCTGGGACAGGGCTTCACAGATACGCAGTATTTT
few	TRBV29-1	15	TRBJ2-3	TRBD2	CSVAGGGGHTDTQYF	TGCAGCGTTGCCGGGGGGGGTGGCCACACAGATACGCAGTATTTT
many	TRBV7-3	14	TRBJ1-1	.	CASSPIDRPTEAFF	TGTGCCAGCAGTCCAATCGACAGGCCCACTGAAGCTTTCTTT
.	TRBV28	14	TRBJ1-2	TRBD1	CASSTGTGYYGYTF	TGTGCCAGCAGCACCGGGACAGGATACTATGGCTACACCTTC
few	TRBV5-6	16	TRBJ2-1	TRBD1	CASSPTTGTPYNEQFF	TGTGCCAGCAGCCCCACGACAGGGACCCCGTACAATGAGCAGTTCTTC
few	TRBV5-1	14	TRBJ1-4	TRBD1	CASSVGTANEKLFF	TGCGCCAGCAGCGTCGGGACAGCTAATGAAAAACTGTTTTTT
many	TRBV5-1	15	TRBJ1-1	TRBD1	CASSLGTGRKTEAFF	TGCGCCAGCAGCTTGGGGACAGGGAGGAAGACTGAAGCTTTCTTT
many	TRBV12-3/TRBV12-4	16	TRBJ2-7	.	CASSLAGGGRAYEQYF	TGTGCCAGCAGTTTAGCGGGAGGGGGCAGGGCCTACGAGCAGTACTTC
.	TRBV7-8	9	TRBJ2-1	.	CASRNFWFF	TGTGCCAGCAGGAATTTTTGGTTCTTC
.	TRBV7-9	13	TRBJ1-2	TRBD1	CASSFRGPDGYTF	TGTGCCAGCAGCTTCAGGGGGCCGGATGGCTACACCTTC
many	TRBV6-6	15	TRBJ1-1	TRBD1	CASSYDRVSNTEAFF	TGTGCCAGCAGTTACGACAGGGTTTCGAACACTGAAGCTTTCTTT
many	TRBV27	19	TRBJ2-1	TRBD2	CASSSPGTSGLGTYNEQFF	TGTGCCAGCAGTTCTCCCGGGACTAGCGGGCTGGGAACCTACAATGAGCAGTTCTTC